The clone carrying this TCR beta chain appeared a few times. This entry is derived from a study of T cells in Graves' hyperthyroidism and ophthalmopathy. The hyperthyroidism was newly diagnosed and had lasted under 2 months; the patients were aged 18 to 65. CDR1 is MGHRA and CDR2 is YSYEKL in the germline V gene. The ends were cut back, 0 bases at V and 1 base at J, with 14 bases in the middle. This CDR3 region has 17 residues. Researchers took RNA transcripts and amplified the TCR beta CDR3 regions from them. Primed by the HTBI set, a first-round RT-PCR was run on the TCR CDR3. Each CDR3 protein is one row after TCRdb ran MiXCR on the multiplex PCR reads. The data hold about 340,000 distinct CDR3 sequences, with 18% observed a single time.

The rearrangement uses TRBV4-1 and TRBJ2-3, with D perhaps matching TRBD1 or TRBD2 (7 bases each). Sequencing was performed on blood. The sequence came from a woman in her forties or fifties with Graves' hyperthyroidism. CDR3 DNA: TGCGCCAGCAGCCAAGATCGGCAGGGGGGGGGCACAGATACGCAGTATTTT. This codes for CASSQDRQGGGTDTQYF.